This TCR beta chain was captured by sequencing in a study of T cell repertoires in aging, cancer and after chemotherapy. At the level of the study: Some 9.4 million TCR reads made up the full dataset.

About this clonotype: Its target is unknown.

Per germline, CDR1 MNHEY and CDR2 SMNVEV (reference sequence). CDR3 length: 13 amino acids. Trimming left V 2 bases short and J 8 bases short, with 9 bases between. Broader study findings: Loss of evenness, beyond lost richness, contributed to age-related TCR diversity decline in cancer patients. Age-matched healthy donors had significantly more diverse, less clonal blood TCR repertoires than untreated cancer patients.

Multiplex touch-down PCR with TRB-A/B primers amplified rearranged V-D-J TRB sequences. TCRdb redid the calling of the multiplex PCR reads with MiXCR, one entry per CDR3 protein. The sample consists of about 12,000 distinct CDR3 sequences, roughly a third of them appearing once. The template was genomic DNA from peripheral blood, not RNA. The sample comprised blood. The chain joins TRBV27 to TRBJ2-2; D is perhaps TRBD1 (6 bases). The receptor comes from a human donor in good health. The donor label of this sample is uncertain. CDR3 sequence (DNA): TGTGCCAGCAGTTTACAGGGGATAGGGGAGCTGTTTTTT. It is translated as CASSLQGIGELFF.